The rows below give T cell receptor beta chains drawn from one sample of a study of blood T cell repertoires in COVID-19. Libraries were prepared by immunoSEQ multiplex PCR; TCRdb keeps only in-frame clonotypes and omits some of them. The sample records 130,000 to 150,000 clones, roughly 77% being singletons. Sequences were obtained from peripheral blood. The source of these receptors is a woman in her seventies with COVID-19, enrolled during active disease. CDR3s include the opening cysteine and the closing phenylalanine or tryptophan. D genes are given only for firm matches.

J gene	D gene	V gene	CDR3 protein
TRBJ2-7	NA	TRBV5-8	CASSLGQGLTYEQYF
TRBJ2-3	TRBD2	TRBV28	CASSTTGGRPDTQYF
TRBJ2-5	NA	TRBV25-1	CASSESGRGETQYF
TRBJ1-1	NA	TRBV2	CASATAPKEAFF
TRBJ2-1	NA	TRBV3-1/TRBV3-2	CASSPPGGPSGNEQFF
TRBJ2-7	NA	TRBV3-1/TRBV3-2	CASSQGQAPYEQYF
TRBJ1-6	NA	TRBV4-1	CASSQEVRDSHYNSPLHF
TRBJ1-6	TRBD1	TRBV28	CASTPATGGNSPLHF
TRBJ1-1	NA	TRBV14	CASSPPRQGLRMNTEAFF
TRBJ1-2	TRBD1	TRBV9	CASSVEGTGLGYTF
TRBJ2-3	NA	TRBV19	CASSFPSTDTQYF
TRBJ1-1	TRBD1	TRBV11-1	CASSLGQGVEAFF
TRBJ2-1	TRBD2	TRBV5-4	CASSLSTAGGYNEQFF
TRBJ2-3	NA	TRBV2	CASSKTTPPWYF
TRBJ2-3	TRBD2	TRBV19	CASSQNSGGSSTDTQYF
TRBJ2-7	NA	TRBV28	CASSPQGGPFHREQYF
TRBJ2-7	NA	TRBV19	CASSIMVGGGAYEQYF
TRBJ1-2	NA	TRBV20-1	CSASQGGYTF
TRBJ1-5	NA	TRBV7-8	CASSLRRGSYQPQHF
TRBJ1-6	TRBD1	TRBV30	CAWTTGNSYNSPLHF
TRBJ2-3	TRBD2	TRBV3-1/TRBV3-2	CASSLTSGTDTQYF
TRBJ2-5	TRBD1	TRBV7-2	CASSFDREETQYF
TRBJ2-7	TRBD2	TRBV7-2	CASSLVPSGGDFSYEQYF
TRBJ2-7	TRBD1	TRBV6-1	CASSEGQGLYEQYF
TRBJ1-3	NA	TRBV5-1	CASSLAPGEGNTIYF
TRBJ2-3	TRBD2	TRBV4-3	CASSQDSGGVGDTQYF
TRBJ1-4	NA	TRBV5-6	CASSSPRGYEKLFF
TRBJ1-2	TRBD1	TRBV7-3	CASSLSGTGYGYTF
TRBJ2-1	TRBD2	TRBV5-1	CASSPTSGLSYNEQFF
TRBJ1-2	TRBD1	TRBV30	CAWSTGQGNYGYTF
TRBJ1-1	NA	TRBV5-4	CASSLANAEQIF
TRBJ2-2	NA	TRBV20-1	CSATNTGELFF
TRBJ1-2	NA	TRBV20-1	CSATDRNNYGYTF
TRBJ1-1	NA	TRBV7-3	CASSPAVNTEAFF
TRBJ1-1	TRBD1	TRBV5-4	CASSFSTGLNTEAFF
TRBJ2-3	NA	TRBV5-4	CAWLSGDSEAQYF
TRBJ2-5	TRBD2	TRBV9	CASSSGTSGRAAETQYF
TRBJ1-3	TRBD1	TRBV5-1	CASSLSGTGISGNTIYF
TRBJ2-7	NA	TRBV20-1	CSASRRDRGSDEQYF
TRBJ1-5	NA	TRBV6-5	CASSDRSNQPQHF
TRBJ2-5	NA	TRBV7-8	CASSLEGKETQYF